One and the same sample provided the 27 T cell receptor beta chains below, sequenced in a study of blood T cell repertoires in COVID-19. Assay: immunoSEQ multiplex PCR; the TCRdb copy retains only in-frame clones and omits some. The repertoire holds 70,000 or so clones, 75% to 90% seen once, with roughly 13% in the top ten. Sample: peripheral blood. The receptors stem from a man aged 50-60 years with COVID-19, enrolled during active disease.

The genes are TRBV7-6 and TRBJ2-2; 13 bases agree with TRBD2. The CDR3 is made up of 16 amino acids. Trimming removed 5 bases from V and 7 bases from J; junction bases left unmatched: 7. Per the germline V gene, CDR1 is SGHVS and CDR2 is FNYEAQ. The CDR3 loop is CASSPVRTSGGGELFF. DNA of the CDR3: TGTGCCAGCAGCCCCGTAAGGACTAGCGGGGGCGGGGAGCTGTTTTTT.

The gene calls are TRBV5-1 and TRBJ2-1; 7 bases are a match to TRBD2. CDR1 SGHRS and CDR2 YFSETQ come from the germline V gene. V trimming: 7 bases; J trimming: 7 bases; junction bases outside the gene matches: 11. The CDR3 is made up of 14 amino acids. DNA of the CDR3: TGCGCCAGCTGGGGCGGGAGTGGCCCTAATGAGCAGTTCTTC. It is translated as CASWGGSGPNEQFF.

The V gene is TRBV11-3, the J gene TRBJ2-1; TRBD2 aligns across 7 bases. Germline CDR1 reads SGHNT; CDR2 reads YENEEA. The CDR3 is made up of 16 amino acids. Trimming cost V 5 bases and J 6 bases; bases outside gene matches: 13. The DNA of the CDR3 is TGTGCCAGCAGCCCACAGGCTGGACTAGTGGGCAATGAGCAGTTCTTC. Its translation is CASSPQAGLVGNEQFF. The variable domain in full, with the rest retrieved from reference TRBV11-3 and TRBJ2-1, is EAGVVQSPRYKIIEKKQPVAFWCNPISGHNTLYWYLQNLGQGPELLIRYENEEAVDDSQLPKDRFSAERLKGVDSTLKIQPAELGDSAVYLCASSPQAGLVGNEQFFGPGTRLTVL.

This clone has only one observation. CDR3 sequence reads: CASSLFGNGQPQHF. The DNA of the CDR3 is TGTGCCAGCAGCTTATTCGGGAACGGTCAGCCCCAGCATTTT. The V call is TRBV11-2, the J call TRBJ1-5, with D uncertain. The CDR3 has 14 residues. Trimming cost V 2 bases and J 6 bases, with 11 bases left between them. CDR1 is SGHAT and CDR2 is FQNNGV in the germline V gene. Drawing the rest from reference TRBV11-2 and TRBJ1-5, the complete variable domain is EAGVAQSPRYKIIEKRQSVAFWCNPISGHATLYWYQQILGQGPKLLIQFQNNGVVDDSQLPKDRFSAERLKGVDSTLKIQPAKLEDSAVYLCASSLFGNGQPQHFGDGTRLSIL.

V usage is TRBV19 and J usage is TRBJ2-7, with D maybe TRBD2 (6 bases). Germline loops: CDR1 LNHDA, CDR2 SQIVND (reference sequence). Trimming left V 3 bases short and J 6 bases short, with 12 bases between. The CDR3 spans 13 residues. CDR3 nucleotides: TGTGCCAGTAGTATTAAACGGGGGAGCGAGCAGTACTTC. This sequence encodes CASSIKRGSEQYF.

The V call is TRBV15, the J call TRBJ1-1, with a tentative D call TRBD1 (5 bases). Trimming shortened V by 0 bases and J by 5 bases, and 10 bases separated the two germline ends. Per the germline V gene, CDR1 is LNHNV and CDR2 is YYDKDF (reference sequence). The CDR3 consists of 14 residues. CDR3 bases: TGTGCCACCAGCAGAGATATTCAGGGTACTGAAGCTTTCTTT. Encoded protein: CATSRDIQGTEAFF.

The chain carries TRBV28 and TRBJ1-2; 7 nucleotides line up with TRBD1. The J segment lost 7 bases and the V segment lost 9 bases, leaving 14 bases of the junction unmatched. The CDR3 runs 14 residues. The germline V gene has CDR1 MDHEN and CDR2 SYDVKM. CDR3 sequence (DNA): TGTGCCAGTACCTTCTCACAGGGGCGTAGTGGCTACACCTTC. It translates to CASTFSQGRSGYTF.

This clone was counted a single time. The chain couples TRBV7-2 to TRBJ1-1; D may be TRBD1 (6 bases). The germline CDR1 and CDR2 sequences are SGHTA and FQGNSA. The CDR3 contains 15 residues. V lost 3 bases and J lost 4, with 15 bases in between. CDR3 in amino acids: CASSLHYREGTEAFF. The CDR3 bases are TGTGCCAGCAGCTTGCATTACAGGGAGGGCACTGAAGCTTTCTTT. Variable domain in full (rest from reference TRBV7-2 and TRBJ1-1): GAGVSQSPSNKVTEKGKDVELRCDPISGHTALYWYRQSLGQGLEFLIYFQGNSAPDKSGLPSDRFSAERTGGSVSTLTIQRTQQEDSAVYLCASSLHYREGTEAFFGQGTRLTVV.

The genes are TRBV11-1 and TRBJ2-1, with D possibly being TRBD1 (6 bases). Germline V gene data show CDR1 as SGHAT and CDR2 as FQDESV (reference sequence). Trimming took 5 bases from V and 5 from J, leaving 16 bases between them. The CDR3 runs to 15 residues. The CDR3 protein is CASSHRDKKNNEQFF. In DNA form, the CDR3 reads TGTGCCAGCAGCCACCGGGACAAAAAAAACAATGAGCAGTTCTTC.

The rearrangement joins TRBV12-3 or TRBV12-4 to TRBJ2-7; D unclear. The CDR3 extends over 12 amino acids. V was shortened by 4 bases and J by 6 bases, with 10 bases between the two germline ends. The CDR3 DNA follows: TGTGCCAGCAGTTGGCAGACTTTCGAGCAGTACTTC. Translating it yields CASSWQTFEQYF.

A few counts support this clone. The chain joins TRBV5-4 to TRBJ2-1; 7 positions match TRBD2. Germline CDR1 reads SGHNT; CDR2 reads YYREEE (reference sequence). This CDR3 has 15 residues. V shed 4 bases, J shed 5 bases, and the junction held 9 bases outside the gene matches. The CDR3: CASSPRGGRDNEQFF. The CDR3 nucleotides read TGTGCCAGCAGCCCCCGGGGCGGGAGAGACAATGAGCAGTTCTTC.

The chain links TRBV5-8 to TRBJ2-7; 9 bases fit TRBD1. Per the germline V gene, CDR1 is SGHTS and CDR2 is YDEGEE. The CDR3 is 15 residues long. V lost 2 bases and J lost 0; bases outside the gene matches: 3. The CDR3 DNA sequence: TGTGCCAGCAGCTTACCGGGACAGGGCTCCTACGAGCAGTACTTC. It yields the protein CASSLPGQGSYEQYF.

The chain has TRBV7-2 and TRBJ2-5; TRBD2 matches 12 bases. Looked up from germline, CDR1 is SGHTA and CDR2 is FQGNSA. Trimming took 5 bases from V and 1 from J; bases not matched to a gene: 8. There are 17 residues in the CDR3. For the CDR3, the DNA is TGTGCCAGCAGCAAACTAGCGGGAGGCCAACCCCAAGAGACCCAGTACTTC. Amino acid sequence: CASSKLAGGQPQETQYF.

The V and J genes are TRBV6-5 and TRBJ2-5; 7 bases are a match to TRBD1. This CDR3 spans 13 amino acids. Trimming took 6 bases from V and 5 from J; bases not matched to a gene: 6. Germline V lookup: CDR1 MNHEY, CDR2 SVGAGI. This chain's CDR3 is CASRPGTDETQYF. In DNA form, the CDR3 reads TGTGCCAGCAGACCCGGGACAGACGAGACCCAGTACTTC.

The chain has TRBV30 and TRBJ1-2; the D is unclear. The V end lost 4 bases, the J end lost 4 bases, and 10 bases lay between the germline ends. Germline CDR1 and CDR2: GTSNPN and SVGIG (reference sequence). The CDR3 is 12 amino acids. The CDR3 DNA is TGTGCCTGGATTGCAGTTTCCTATGGCTACACCTTC. Translating it yields CAWIAVSYGYTF.

This clone was seen more than once but under ten times. The V gene is TRBV30, the J gene TRBJ1-6; D remains unclear. Germline V gene sequence: CDR1 GTSNPN, CDR2 SVGIG (reference sequence). V was trimmed by 1 base and J by 8 bases, leaving 6 bases between them. This CDR3 comprises 12 residues. The CDR3 spells CAWSGGYSPLHF. CDR3 sequence (DNA): TGTGCCTGGAGTGGAGGGTATTCACCCCTCCACTTT.

This chain links TRBV28 with TRBJ2-5; possibly TRBD2 for D (6 bases). V lost 3 bases and J lost 1, with 9 bases in between. The length of the CDR3 is 14 residues. The germline gives CDR1 MDHEN, CDR2 SYDVKM. The CDR3 reads CASSFGGSQETQYF. DNA for the CDR3: TGTGCCAGCAGTTTTGGGGGGAGCCAAGAGACCCAGTACTTC.

The genes are TRBV18 and TRBJ2-1; 10 nucleotides match TRBD2. Germline assignment: CDR1 KGHSH and CDR2 LQKENI. V was pared by 5 bases and J by 7 bases, with 17 bases of the junction left unmatched. CDR3 size: 18 residues. DNA of the CDR3: TGTGCCAGCTCATTGTCCGCTTCTAGCGGGAGTAGGGTTAATGAGCAGTTCTTC. Translation gives CASSLSASSGSRVNEQFF.

V usage is TRBV29-1 and J usage is TRBJ1-4, with D perhaps matching TRBD1 (5 bases). The germline V gene encodes CDR1 SQVTM and CDR2 ANQGSEA. The V end was cut by 7 bases, the J end by 5 bases, with 14 bases between. CDR3 length: 13 residues. The CDR3 region is CSGGTDQNEKLFF. The CDR3 nucleotides are TGCAGCGGGGGGACTGATCAAAATGAAAAACTGTTTTTT.

This chain links TRBV10-3 with TRBJ2-6; 9 bases fit TRBD2. The V gene's germline CDR1 is ENHRY and CDR2 SYGVKD. V shed 6 bases, J shed 2 bases, and the junction held 8 bases outside the gene matches. The CDR3 extends over 17 amino acids. CDR3 sequence reads: CAISGSGRIAGANVLTF. CDR3 bases: TGTGCCATCAGCGGTAGCGGGAGAATTGCTGGGGCCAACGTCCTGACTTTC.

Written as DNA, the CDR3 is TGTGCCAGCAGTCAACGGTTTGCCGCTGAAGCTTTCTTT. Protein sequence: CASSQRFAAEAFF. V usage is TRBV6-5 and J usage is TRBJ1-1, with unresolved D. V shed 5 bases and J shed 6 bases, with 13 bases lying between them. CDR1 and CDR2 (germline): MNHEY, SVGAGI. This CDR3 contains 13 residues.

The gene calls are TRBV7-2 and TRBJ2-1; no firm D call. Trimming stripped 1 base from V and 0 bases from J, with 10 bases between. Germline values: CDR1 SGHTA, CDR2 FQGNSA. This CDR3 region has 16 residues. CDR3 sequence reads: CASSLEAAISYNEQFF. The CDR3 nucleotides read TGTGCCAGCAGCTTAGAGGCGGCCATCTCCTACAATGAGCAGTTCTTC.

The chain employs TRBV9 and TRBJ1-4; D is unclear. Germline V gives CDR1 SGDLS, CDR2 YYNGEE. The CDR3 loop spans 15 amino acids. Trimming removed 0 bases from V and 6 bases from J, with 12 bases in between. CDR3 protein: CASSVGVPPDEKLFF. The CDR3 DNA sequence: TGTGCCAGCAGCGTAGGCGTGCCCCCGGATGAAAAACTGTTTTTT.

The genes are TRBV30 and TRBJ2-7; TRBD2 aligns across 9 bases. The CDR3 loop spans 14 amino acids. Germline V CDR1 and CDR2: GTSNPN, SVGIG (reference sequence). V was pared by 2 bases and J by 6 bases, with 8 bases of the junction left unmatched. In DNA form, the CDR3 reads TGTGCCTGGAGTCGACTAGCGGCTCTGGGCGAGCAGTACTTC. The encoded protein is CAWSRLAALGEQYF.

This clone was counted only a few times. V usage is TRBV6-5 and J usage is TRBJ1-6; tentative D call: TRBD1 (6 bases). CDR3 length equals 16 residues. Trimming left V 2 bases short and J 8 bases short, with 16 bases between. CDR1 is MNHEY, CDR2 SVGAGI, per germline. The CDR3 reads CASSYVQGTRDSPLHF. Here the CDR3 DNA reads TGTGCCAGCAGTTACGTCCAGGGGACGAGGGATTCACCCCTCCACTTT.

The genes are TRBV15 and TRBJ1-2, with D possibly matching TRBD1 (6 bases). CDR1 LNHNV and CDR2 YYDKDF come from the germline V gene (reference sequence). V lost 1 base, J lost 9 bases, and 15 bases lay in between. The CDR3 sequence is 14 residues long. The chain's CDR3 is CATSRGRGSLSYTF. CDR3 in DNA: TGTGCCACCAGCAGAGGCAGGGGATCCCTAAGCTACACCTTC.

The chain joins TRBV24-1 to TRBJ2-7, with 10 nucleotides matching TRBD2. Trimming cost V 3 bases and J 5 bases; bases outside gene matches: 6. Germline lookup yields CDR1 KGHDR and CDR2 SFDVKD. The CDR3 extends over 15 amino acids. For the CDR3, the DNA is TGTGCCACCAGTGATCAGCGGGAGGGGAGGAACGAGCAGTACTTC. This sequence encodes CATSDQREGRNEQYF.